One TCR beta chain is described in this entry. It lacks a known antigen. Base qualities are not provided; no much larger clone lies one nucleotide away. Genomic DNA was extracted from sorted cells with the QIAGEN DNeasy Blood and Tissue Kit for TCRbeta CDR3 sequencing. Through immunoSEQ, high-throughput TCRbeta CDR3 sequencing was done commercially, including PCR amplification with internal controls and bias correction. From the authors' description of their analysis: Unique productive TCRbeta sequences were defined by CDR3 nucleotide sequence where primers matched, otherwise by CDR3 amino acid sequence with Vbeta and Jbeta genes. To correct for sorting error, sequences found in more than one sorted population at a frequency ratio of 2:1 or less were discarded, and the remaining shared sequences were assigned to the population with the higher frequency. A sequence was defined as donor-reactive if the sequence was expanded at least 5-fold in CFSE-low cells compared with unstimulated cells and had a frequency of at least 0.01% in CFSE-low cells. Jensen-Shannon divergence calculated on the top 100 TCRbeta sequences ranked by frequency was used to measure repertoire divergence. For samples with multiple sequencing runs, sorting error was corrected in each run separately before the runs were combined. TCRdb took this table from immuneACCESS and kept in-frame rearrangements with V and J called. Such tables lack part of the clones; where checked against another copy, unresolved V genes explain under half of the gap, and the rest is unexplained. V and J calls and clone size are as listed in that table; D and trimming were resolved from the DNA. The sample table shows about 110,000 clones, and around 90% are seen once. The top ten constitute approximately 0.35% of the sample.

The data originate from a study of Tregs in tolerant kidney transplant recipients (dated by TCRdb to the late 2010s). About the investigation overall: Related donors were used in the transplants with nonmyeloablative bone marrow transplantation, and mixed chimerism was transient in the human trials. The study used TCRbeta sequencing to identify donor-specific regulatory T cells before combined kidney and bone marrow transplantation, then tracked those cells after transplant.

The time point label here, explained by the study, means: blood sample drawn before combined kidney and bone marrow transplant. Unstimulated Tregs (CD4+CD25+CD127-), CD4+ non-Tregs (CD4+CD25-), CD4 and CD8 cells were FACS-sorted from thawed PBMCs. The patients were a few recipients of combined kidney and bone marrow transplants from the ITN036ST trial, and samples were available only for these trial subjects. Healthy control blood was separated into PBMCs by Ficoll density gradient and cryopreserved, and patient PBMCs were collected both before and after transplant. V is shortened by 4 bases, J by 5 bases, and the region joining them spans 9 bases. There are 12 amino acids in the CDR3, from cysteine to phenylalanine inclusive. Here the CDR3 DNA is all that survives: 36 bases in frame from base 1. The CDR1 and CDR2 encoded by the germline V gene (reference sequence) are SGHKS and YYEKEE. Overall results and qualifications from the work: Donor-specific Treg expansion exceeded global Treg expansion in tolerant patients, suggesting antigen-driven rather than nonspecific expansion. Expanding Tregs with activated donor B cells appeared to identify the most biologically relevant and donor-specific TCRbeta repertoire. Biological reproducibility was not directly addressed, though technical replication error appeared minimal. Because only a small number of patients were included, the study had limitations, and the results will need to be validated in larger populations as well as under other immunosuppression protocols. Because the PCR primers were changed over time for some patients, nucleotide-level comparison could not be performed across the samples from those patients.

The V gene is TRBV5-5 and the J gene is TRBJ2-5; no D segment can be confidently identified. This receptor was taken from a human donor who received a combined kidney and bone marrow transplant. Sequencing used CD4+ T cells from blood, obtained before the transplant. The CDR3 reads CASSPTPETQYF. The DNA is as follows: TGTGCCAGCAGCCCTACCCCGGAGACCCAGTACTTC. Full variable domain (CDR3 extended with the reference TRBV5-5 and TRBJ2-5 proteins): DAGVTQSPTHLIKTRGQQVTLRCSPISGHKSVSWYQQVLGQGPQFIFQYYEKEERGRGNFPDRFSARQFPNYSSELNVNALLLGDSALYLCASSPTPETQYFGPGTRLLVL.